One and the same sample provided the 26 T cell receptor beta chains below, sequenced in a study of regulatory T cells in long-lasting Graves disease (dated by TCRdb to the early 2020s). The time point label corresponds to: persistent/refractory GD, antithyroid drugs over 5 years with positive TRAb. For both TCR sequencing and RNA sequencing, RNA was extracted from PBMCs in TRIzol. Libraries were built with multiplex PCR. Instrument used: Illumina HiSeq 4000. iRepertoire HTBI primers and Arm-PCR amplification of CDR3 regions were used to construct TCR beta libraries. Through fastp at Q25 and MiXCR, TCRdb rebuilt clones from the public reads, retaining in-frame beta chains. All rows with the same CDR3 protein become a single entry with the most common DNA and genes. The sample has over 350,000 distinct CDR3 sequences on record, around 20% of them singletons. Jointly, the top ten make up under 25% of the sample.

Material: peripheral blood mononuclear cells (PBMCs), obtained when the disease was refractory, from a patient treated with antithyroid drugs. These receptors came from a female donor with Graves disease.

The rearrangement uses TRBV5-1 and TRBJ1-1; no clear D. The length of the CDR3 is 15 residues. Germline CDR1 reads SGHRS; CDR2 reads YFSETQ. Trimming removed 3 bases at V and 4 bases at J, with 16 bases between. CDR3 sequence reads: CASSSAGNPGTEAFF. For the CDR3, the DNA is TGCGCCAGCAGCTCGGCAGGCAATCCTGGCACTGAAGCTTTCTTT. The full variable domain, rest sourced from reference TRBV5-1 and TRBJ1-1, is KAGVTQTPRYLIKTRGQQVTLSCSPISGHRSVSWYQQTPGQGLQFLFEYFSETQRNKGNFPGRFSGRQFSNSRSEMNVSTLELGDSALYLCASSSAGNPGTEAFFGQGTRLTVV.

The chain joins TRBV4-3 to TRBJ2-7; 7 positions agree with TRBD2. The CDR3 totals 15 residues. Per the germline V gene, CDR1 is LGHNA and CDR2 is YSLEER. Trimming removed 0 bases from V and 2 bases from J; junction bases left unmatched: 4. The CDR3 here is CASSQESSGTYEQYF. The DNA for the CDR3 is TGCGCCAGCAGCCAAGAGTCAAGCGGGACCTACGAGCAGTACTTC.

This rearrangement joins TRBV2 to TRBJ2-7; TRBD2 matches at 8 bases. The ends lost 6 bases at V and 4 bases at J; junction bases unmatched: 5. Germline V gene sequence: CDR1 SNHLY, CDR2 FYNNEI. The CDR3 consists of 13 residues. The DNA for the CDR3 is TGTGCCAGCAGCGGGAGGGTAACATACGAGCAGTACTTC. This gives the protein CASSGRVTYEQYF.

This clonotype was counted at least ten times. The chain uses TRBV2 and TRBJ2-5; 7 bases fit TRBD1. Germline loops: CDR1 SNHLY, CDR2 FYNNEI. J was trimmed by 2 bases and V by 6 bases; bases with no gene match: 9. CDR3 size: 15 residues. Here the CDR3 reads CASRTGDRPQETQYF. CDR3 nucleotides: TGTGCCAGCAGGACCGGGGACAGACCTCAAGAGACCCAGTACTTC. The variable domain in full, completed from reference TRBV2 and TRBJ2-5, reads EPEVTQTPSHQVTQMGQEVILRCVPISNHLYFYWYRQILGQKVEFLVSFYNNEISEKSEIFDDQFSVERPDGSNFTLKIRSTKLEDSAMYFCASRTGDRPQETQYFGPGTRLLVL.

J is TRBJ2-7 and V is TRBV4-1; 8 bases map to TRBD2. The CDR3 is 17 residues long. Per the germline V gene, CDR1 is MGHRA and CDR2 is YSYEKL. Trimming at V came to 2 bases and at J to 0 bases, leaving 9 bases not matched to a gene. CDR3 region: CASSQTSTSGNSYEQYF. In DNA form, the CDR3 reads TGCGCCAGCAGCCAAACGAGTACTAGCGGAAACTCCTACGAGCAGTACTTC.

The sample holds many counts of this clonotype. The chain joins TRBV11-2 to TRBJ2-5; D is undetermined. This CDR3 is built from 17 residues. Germline loops: CDR1 SGHAT, CDR2 FQNNGV. The V and J ends lost 5 bases and 5 bases respectively, with 24 bases between them. The CDR3: CASSPLPEPKGSETQYF. The CDR3 bases are TGTGCCAGCAGCCCATTGCCGGAGCCTAAGGGTTCGGAGACCCAGTACTTC.

This clonotype was recorded at least ten times. V is TRBV7-2 and J is TRBJ2-7, with D possibly called TRBD1 or TRBD2 (6 bases each). Germline values: CDR1 SGHTA, CDR2 FQGNSA. The CDR3 covers 12 residues. V was trimmed by 5 bases and J by 4 bases, leaving 9 bases between them. The CDR3 reads CASSQGGYEQYF. CDR3 bases: TGTGCCAGCAGCCAAGGGGGGTACGAGCAGTACTTC.

In this sample, this clonotype turned up a few times. The chain carries TRBV6-5 and TRBJ2-5; TRBD1 might be the D (5 bases). CDR1 MNHEY and CDR2 SVGAGI come from the germline V gene. This CDR3 spans 14 amino acids. Trimming shortened V by 2 bases and J by 5 bases, and 12 bases separated the two germline ends. The DNA of the CDR3 is TGTGCCAGCAGTTACGGCAGGGTCTGGGAGACCCAGTACTTC. Translation: CASSYGRVWETQYF.

This clonotype has a count of ten or more. The CDR3 does not end in the conserved phenylalanine or tryptophan, so this is likely a read error. The DNA is omitted, as the CDR3 cannot be located on it reliably, and the CDR3 follows TCRdb's listing. J is TRBJ2-7 and V is TRBV7-2; the table gives TRBD1 as D, unverified against the DNA. The CDR3 adds up to 13 amino acids, both ends counted. Looked up from germline, CDR1 is SGHTA and CDR2 is FQGNSA. CDR3 region: CASSLDAGGRLWY.

This clonotype came up many times. CDR3 sequence (DNA): TGTGCCAGCAGAAATCTAGCGGGCCAAGAGACCCAGTACTTC. It translates to CASRNLAGQETQYF. The chain links TRBV7-2 to TRBJ2-5; TRBD2 matches 8 bases. Germline V gene lookup returns CDR1 SGHTA and CDR2 FQGNSA. CDR3 size: 14 residues. The J segment lost 1 base and the V segment lost 6 bases, leaving 4 bases of the junction unmatched.

Ten or more counts support this clonotype. V gene TRBV18 combines with J gene TRBJ2-7; 11 nucleotides line up with TRBD2. CDR3 length: 15 amino acids. Germline CDR1 reads KGHSH; CDR2 reads LQKENI. J lost 7 bases, V lost 0 bases, and 5 bases had no gene match. CDR3 loop: CASSPPGTSGLEQYF. CDR3 sequence (DNA): TGTGCCAGCTCACCACCCGGGACTAGCGGCTTGGAGCAGTACTTC.

This clonotype was observed at least ten times. The V and J genes are TRBV6-2 or TRBV6-3 and TRBJ1-5, with 8 bases matching TRBD1. This CDR3 region has 15 residues. J gave up 4 bases and V 0 bases, and 2 bases lay outside the gene matches. Germline V gives CDR1 MNHEY, CDR2 SVGEGT. The CDR3 DNA reads TGTGCCAGCAGTTACTCAGGGACAGGAAATCAGCCCCAGCATTTT. Amino acid sequence: CASSYSGTGNQPQHF.

This clonotype was detected a few times. This chain uses TRBV4-1 with TRBJ2-5; maybe TRBD2 (5 bases). The CDR3 sequence is 17 residues long. Trimming stripped 0 bases from V and 2 bases from J, with 16 bases between. CDR1 is MGHRA and CDR2 is YSYEKL in the germline V gene. CDR3 DNA: TGCGCCAGCAGCCAAGACGCTAGCCTAGCCGGGCAAGAGACCCAGTACTTC. This encodes CASSQDASLAGQETQYF.

The chain has TRBV10-3 and TRBJ1-1; maybe TRBD1 (6 bases). This CDR3 has 17 residues. With 0 bases removed from V and 1 base from J, the gap between germline ends came to 15 bases. Germline V gene lookup returns CDR1 ENHRY and CDR2 SYGVKD. The CDR3 loop is CAISESLSGHGNTEAFF. The CDR3 DNA sequence: TGTGCCATCAGTGAGTCACTGTCGGGACACGGGAACACTGAAGCTTTCTTT.

This clonotype was detected only a few times. V is TRBV11-2 and J is TRBJ2-1; 11 nucleotides align to TRBD1. Germline V gene sequence: CDR1 SGHAT, CDR2 FQNNGV. The trim removed 4 bases at V and 5 bases at J, leaving 16 bases unmatched. The CDR3 extends over 19 amino acids. CDR3 in amino acids: CASSSRPDRGLITDNEQFF. CDR3 coding DNA: TGTGCCAGCAGCTCCCGACCGGACAGGGGGCTCATAACGGACAATGAGCAGTTCTTC. The full variable domain, in which reference TRBV11-2 and TRBJ2-1 provide the parts outside the CDR3, is EAGVAQSPRYKIIEKRQSVAFWCNPISGHATLYWYQQILGQGPKLLIQFQNNGVVDDSQLPKDRFSAERLKGVDSTLKIQPAKLEDSAVYLCASSSRPDRGLITDNEQFFGPGTRLTVL.

The rearrangement links TRBV20-1 to TRBJ2-7; TRBD2 aligns across 14 bases. The CDR3 has 13 amino acids. V was pared by 0 bases and J by 12 bases, with 4 bases of the junction left unmatched. Germline V gene data show CDR1 as DFQATT and CDR2 as SNEGSKA (reference sequence). The CDR3: CSARDPGLAGGYF. CDR3 in DNA: TGCAGTGCTAGAGATCCCGGACTAGCGGGAGGGTACTTC.

Points on this clonotype: Given a much more abundant clone one base away, this may be a read error. The CDR3 does not end in the conserved phenylalanine or tryptophan, so this is likely a read error. V is TRBV6-5 and J is TRBJ1-2; D gene ambiguous. The CDR3 contains 13 residues. Trimming left V 2 bases short and J 2 bases short, with 6 bases between. From germline, CDR1 is MNHEY and CDR2 SVGAGI. The CDR3, as DNA: TGTGCCAGCAGTTACGGGAACAACTATGGCTACACCCTC. Translated, it gives CASSYGNNYGYTL.

The gene calls are TRBV24-1 and TRBJ1-2; 9 bases agree with TRBD1. CDR3 size: 15 residues. J was trimmed by 4 bases and V by 3 bases; bases with no gene match: 5. Looked up from germline, CDR1 is KGHDR and CDR2 is SFDVKD. DNA for the CDR3: TGTGCCACCAGTGATCCACAGGGGGCCTCCTATGGCTACACCTTC. It codes for CATSDPQGASYGYTF.

This clonotype was seen repeatedly, ten times or more. The rearrangement uses TRBV2 and TRBJ1-5; D gene ambiguous. The germline V and J ends were trimmed by 7 bases and 6 bases, with 13 bases remaining between them. CDR3 length: 13 amino acids. Looked up from germline, CDR1 is SNHLY and CDR2 is FYNNEI. The CDR3 spells CASTGEVGQPQHF. The CDR3 coding sequence is TGTGCCAGCACCGGGGAAGTAGGTCAGCCCCAGCATTTT. The full variable domain, rest sourced from reference TRBV2 and TRBJ1-5, is EPEVTQTPSHQVTQMGQEVILRCVPISNHLYFYWYRQILGQKVEFLVSFYNNEISEKSEIFDDQFSVERPDGSNFTLKIRSTKLEDSAMYFCASTGEVGQPQHFGDGTRLSIL.

This clonotype was picked up many times. The CDR3 bases are TGTGCCAGCAGTTTCGCAGGGAACCCCTACGAGCAGTACTTC. Protein sequence: CASSFAGNPYEQYF. The genes are TRBV28 and TRBJ2-7, with a possible D match to TRBD1 (5 bases). Per germline, CDR1 MDHEN and CDR2 SYDVKM. The CDR3 has 14 residues. V was cut by 3 bases and J by 2 bases, with 11 bases left in between.

This clonotype appeared many times. The V and J genes are TRBV20-1 and TRBJ1-2; TRBD1 aligns across 9 bases. Germline trimming cut 3 bases from V and 3 bases from J; bases unmatched to any gene: 8. This CDR3 has 15 amino acids. Germline V gene sequence: CDR1 DFQATT, CDR2 SNEGSKA (reference sequence). CDR3 sequence: CSARLTGGGDYGYTF. The CDR3 DNA follows: TGCAGTGCTAGGTTGACAGGGGGTGGGGACTATGGCTACACCTTC.

This rearrangement joins TRBV4-1 to TRBJ1-1; tentatively, D is TRBD1 (6 bases). V lost 2 bases and J lost 0, with 10 bases in between. The CDR3 sequence is 15 residues long. Germline loops: CDR1 MGHRA, CDR2 YSYEKL. CDR3 sequence reads: CASSQYRTVNTEAFF. The CDR3 DNA reads TGCGCCAGCAGCCAATACAGGACAGTGAACACTGAAGCTTTCTTT.

In this sample, this clonotype turned up a few times. This chain connects TRBV30 to TRBJ2-7; D is perhaps TRBD2 (5 bases). The length of the CDR3 is 11 residues. CDR1 is GTSNPN and CDR2 is SVGIG in the germline V gene (reference sequence). Trimming stripped 1 base from V and 5 bases from J, with 6 bases between. The CDR3 nucleotides are TGTGCCTGGAGTGGGACTGACGAGCAGTACTTC. It is translated as CAWSGTDEQYF. The full variable domain, completed using reference TRBV30 and TRBJ2-7, is SQTIHQWPATLVQPVGSPLSLECTVEGTSNPNLYWYRQAAGRGLQLLFYSVGIGQISSEVPQNLSASRPQDRQFILSSKKLLLSDSGFYLCAWSGTDEQYFGPGTRLTVT.

The rearrangement links TRBV4-1 to TRBJ2-7; D remains ambiguous. Germline assignment: CDR1 MGHRA and CDR2 YSYEKL. The CDR3 spans 15 residues. The V end lost 4 bases, the J end lost 7 bases, and 20 bases lay between the germline ends. The CDR3 bases are TGCGCCAGCAGCCCTGTTCTGACACCTAGAGATGAGCAGTACTTC. This encodes CASSPVLTPRDEQYF.

This clonotype was picked up many times. V and J are TRBV6-1 and TRBJ1-2, with D possibly being TRBD1 (6 bases). Trimming cost V 5 bases and J 5 bases, with 18 bases left between them. Germline V gives CDR1 MNHNS, CDR2 SASEGT. The CDR3 loop spans 15 amino acids. The DNA of the CDR3 is TGTGCCAGCAGTAACCTTCAGGGGTTCGGGTATGGCTACACCTTC. It is translated as CASSNLQGFGYGYTF.

The chain carries TRBV15 and TRBJ2-7, with unresolved D. This CDR3 comprises 14 residues. Per the germline V gene, CDR1 is LNHNV and CDR2 is YYDKDF (reference sequence). Trimming took 0 bases from V and 5 from J, leaving 11 bases between them. CDR3 region: CATSRDVLLNEQYF. The CDR3, as DNA: TGTGCCACCAGCAGAGATGTTTTATTGAACGAGCAGTACTTC.